This T cell receptor beta chain was retrieved from a study of technical replicates of blood from a handful of donors. CDR3 length: 13 amino acids. The V end lost 2 bases, the J end lost 4 bases, and 6 bases lay between the germline ends. Germline values: CDR1 ENHRY, CDR2 SYGVKD. Assay: immunoSEQ multiplex PCR; the TCRdb copy retains only in-frame clones and omits some. The table has approximately 75,000 clones, approximately 96% seen once. The sequence came from a human donor in good health. The chain links TRBV10-3 to TRBJ1-5; D is unclear. The sequenced sample was T cells isolated from PBMCs. CDR3 sequence reads: CAISEEGNQPQHF. In DNA form, the CDR3 reads TGTGCCATCAGTGAGGAGGGTAATCAGCCCCAGCATTTT.